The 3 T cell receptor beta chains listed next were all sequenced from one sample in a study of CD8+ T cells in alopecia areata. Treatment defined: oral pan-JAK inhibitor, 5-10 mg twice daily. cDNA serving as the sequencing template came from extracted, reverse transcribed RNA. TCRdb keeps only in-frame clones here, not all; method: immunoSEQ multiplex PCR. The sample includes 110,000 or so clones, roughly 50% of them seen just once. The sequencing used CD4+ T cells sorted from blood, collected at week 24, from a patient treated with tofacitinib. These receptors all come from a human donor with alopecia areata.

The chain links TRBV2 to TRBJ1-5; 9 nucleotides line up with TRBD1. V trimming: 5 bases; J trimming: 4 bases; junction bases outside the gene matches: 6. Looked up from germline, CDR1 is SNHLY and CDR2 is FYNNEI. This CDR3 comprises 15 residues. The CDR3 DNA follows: TGTGCCAGCAGTAGGGACAGGGAGTTGAATCAGCCCCAGCATTTT. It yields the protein CASSRDRELNQPQHF.

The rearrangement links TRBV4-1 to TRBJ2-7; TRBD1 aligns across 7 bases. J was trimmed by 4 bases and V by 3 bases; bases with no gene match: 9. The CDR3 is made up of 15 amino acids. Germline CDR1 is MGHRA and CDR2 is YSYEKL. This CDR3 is CASSQAGGTPYEQYF. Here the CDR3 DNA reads TGCGCCAGCAGCCAGGCAGGGGGTACACCATACGAGCAGTACTTC.

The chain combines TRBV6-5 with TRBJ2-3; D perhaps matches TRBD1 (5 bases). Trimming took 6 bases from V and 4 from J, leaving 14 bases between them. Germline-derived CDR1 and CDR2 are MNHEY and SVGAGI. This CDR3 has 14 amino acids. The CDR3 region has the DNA TGTGCCAGCAGAAACCTTAGGGGATCAGATACGCAGTATTTT. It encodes CASRNLRGSDTQYF.